A selection of T cell receptor beta chains follows, all from one sample in a study of blood T cells in healthy people across ages. TCRdb re-derived calls from the 5' RACE reads in MiXCR, one entry per CDR3 protein. The sample holds 1 million or so distinct CDR3 sequences, roughly 24% seen once. The same data also went into a second study, on T cells of mothers and their children.

Specimen: blood. The receptor set was obtained from a girl aged 2 to 9 in good health. Both conserved end residues are part of each CDR3.

v_gene	j_gene	CDR3aa
TRBV5-1	TRBJ2-5	CASSLPSGSGETQYF
TRBV6-2/TRBV6-3	TRBJ1-2	CASTATGGARIYGYTF
TRBV5-1	TRBJ2-3	CASSSGTGLVDTQYF
TRBV5-1	TRBJ2-5	CASRRGGLLQETQYF
TRBV10-3	TRBJ2-3	CAISESSGRATDTQYF
TRBV9	TRBJ1-2	CASSATKYLNYGYTF
TRBV24-1	TRBJ1-1	CATSKTGSNTEAFF
TRBV3-1	TRBJ2-7	CASSRSWDSAYEQYF
TRBV4-1	-	CASSQALGGSYNGQFF
TRBV4-3	TRBJ1-1	CASSHRGGTNTEAFF
TRBV21-1	TRBJ1-5	CASRGNRDQPQHF
TRBV12-3/TRBV12-4	TRBJ1-4	CASSPTGGPQKLFF
TRBV21-1	-	CASAGVSGNEQFF
TRBV7-8	TRBJ2-5	CASSLVRLGHKEAQYF
TRBV29-1	TRBJ1-1	CSGLGSSPEAFF
TRBV20-1	TRBJ1-2	CSARPTSGTGNNYGYTF
TRBV7-9	TRBJ1-4	CASSRDAREKLFF
TRBV29-1	TRBJ2-1	CSSGQGWNEQFF